A single sample is the source of the 8 T cell receptor beta chains below, sequenced in a study of cytomegalovirus exposure and HLA in healthy donors. Sequencing was performed with immunoSEQ multiplex PCR; in TCRdb, only in-frame clones are kept and a portion is missing. The sample carries under 250,000 clones, less than 85% recorded once. The sequenced sample was PBMCs. The receptors shown here come from a woman aged 18-29 years in good health and CMV-seronegative.

This chain uses TRBV27 with TRBJ2-7, with TRBD2 identical over 7 bases. The length of the CDR3 is 16 residues. V lost 3 bases to trimming and J lost 1 base; unmatched junction nucleotides: 9. Per germline, CDR1 MNHEY and CDR2 SMNVEV (reference sequence). This chain's CDR3 is CASSLWRGGRSYEQYF. CDR3 nucleotide sequence: TGTGCCAGCAGTTTGTGGCGTGGCGGGAGATCCTACGAGCAGTACTTC.

The chain couples TRBV28 to TRBJ2-5; 7 nucleotides line up with TRBD1. V was pared by 2 bases and J by 5 bases, with 5 bases of the junction left unmatched. The CDR3 consists of 14 residues. Germline-derived CDR1 and CDR2 are MDHEN and SYDVKM. CDR3 residues: CASSLRDSRETQYF. The DNA for the CDR3 is TGTGCCAGCAGTTTAAGGGACAGCAGGGAGACCCAGTACTTC.

The chain has TRBV11-2 and TRBJ2-7; no clear D gene. CDR1 SGHAT and CDR2 FQNNGV come from the germline V gene. Trimming removed 4 bases from V and 2 bases from J, with 12 bases in between. This CDR3 has 14 residues. CDR3 region: CASSSPRSTYEQYF. The DNA of the CDR3 is TGTGCCAGCAGCTCTCCCCGGTCTACCTACGAGCAGTACTTC. The whole variable domain, remainder taken from reference TRBV11-2 and TRBJ2-7, is EAGVAQSPRYKIIEKRQSVAFWCNPISGHATLYWYQQILGQGPKLLIQFQNNGVVDDSQLPKDRFSAERLKGVDSTLKIQPAKLEDSAVYLCASSSPRSTYEQYFGPGTRLTVT.

For the CDR3, the DNA is TGTGCCAGCTCACCACCATCTAGCACAGATACGCAGTATTTT. Protein sequence: CASSPPSSTDTQYF. This sequence joins TRBV18 and TRBJ2-3; D remains ambiguous. CDR3 length: 14 residues. V was shortened by 0 bases and J by 0 bases, with 4 bases between the two germline ends. Germline V lookup: CDR1 KGHSH, CDR2 LQKENI.

V is TRBV9 and J is TRBJ2-5, with 8 bases lining up with TRBD1. CDR3 length equals 14 residues. V was clipped by 3 bases and J by 5 bases; unmatched bases: 6. Germline CDR1 SGDLS, CDR2 YYNGEE. For the CDR3, the DNA is TGTGCCAGCAGCGGACCGACAGGGGACGAGACCCAGTACTTC. Protein sequence: CASSGPTGDETQYF.

The V and J genes are TRBV9 and TRBJ1-1, with a weak D call TRBD1 (5 bases). The CDR3 is 13 amino acids. The germline CDR1 and CDR2 sequences are SGDLS and YYNGEE. The ends were cut back, 5 bases at V and 6 bases at J, with 14 bases in the middle. The CDR3 region has the DNA TGTGCCAGCAGTTCTGACGGGGACGCTGAAGCTTTCTTT. Amino acids: CASSSDGDAEAFF.

V and J are TRBV18 and TRBJ2-1; D remains unclear. Germline V lookup: CDR1 KGHSH, CDR2 LQKENI. CDR3 length equals 13 residues. Between the trimmed V and J ends, which lost 4 bases and 5 bases, there was a span of 9 bases. CDR3 nucleotide sequence: TGTGCCAGCTCACAAGGACGCAACAATGAGCAGTTCTTC. Its translation is CASSQGRNNEQFF.

The gene calls are TRBV25-1 and TRBJ2-1; weak D call: TRBD2 (6 bases). With 5 bases removed from V and 3 bases from J, the gap between germline ends came to 20 bases. From germline, CDR1 is MGHDK and CDR2 SYGVNS. This CDR3 comprises 17 residues. CDR3 amino acids: CASSLHHRERFYNEQFF. The CDR3 region has the DNA TGTGCCAGCAGTCTTCATCATCGGGAGAGGTTCTACAATGAGCAGTTCTTC. The variable domain in full, with the rest retrieved from reference TRBV25-1 and TRBJ2-1, is EADIYQTPRYLVIGTGKKITLECSQTMGHDKMYWYQQDPGMELHLIHYSYGVNSTEKGDLSSESTVSRIRTEHFPLTLESARPSHTSQYLCASSLHHRERFYNEQFFGPGTRLTVL.